A single sample is the source of the 9 T cell receptor beta chains below, sequenced in a study of cytomegalovirus exposure and HLA in healthy donors. Sequenced by immunoSEQ multiplex PCR; TCRdb stores in-frame clones only, minus some. The sample contains some 120,000 clones, roughly 95% of which appear only once. What was sequenced was PBMCs. The receptor set was obtained from a man aged 18 to 29 in good health and CMV-seronegative.

This clone showed up just once. The J gene is TRBJ2-5, the V gene TRBV9; weak D call: TRBD2 (5 bases). Germline CDR1 and CDR2: SGDLS and YYNGEE. V gave up 1 base and J gave up 1 base, with 11 bases separating them. The CDR3 runs to 15 residues. CDR3 in amino acids: CASSVSAGFQETQYF. CDR3 bases: TGTGCCAGCAGCGTATCTGCGGGTTTCCAAGAGACCCAGTACTTC.

V is TRBV10-1 and J is TRBJ1-5, with D maybe TRBD1 (5 bases). V lost 8 bases and J lost 7, with 12 bases in between. Germline V gives CDR1 WNHNN, CDR2 SYGVQD (reference sequence). This CDR3 has 12 residues. CDR3 amino acids: CASRQNWQPQHF. The DNA for the CDR3 is TGCGCCAGCCGACAGAACTGGCAGCCCCAGCATTTT.

The J gene is TRBJ1-1, the V gene TRBV27, with D possibly TRBD1 on 5 matching bases. V gave up 3 bases and J gave up 1 base, with 6 bases separating them. Germline lookup yields CDR1 MNHEY and CDR2 SMNVEV (reference sequence). The CDR3 spans 13 residues. The CDR3: CASSFTGNTEAFF. CDR3 coding DNA: TGTGCCAGCAGTTTTACAGGGAACACTGAAGCTTTCTTT.

Notes on this clone: In the same sample, other DNA sequences code for this CDR3. The gene calls are TRBV19 and TRBJ2-7, with a tentative D call TRBD2 (5 bases). Per germline, CDR1 LNHDA and CDR2 SQIVND (reference sequence). Trimming took 1 base from V and 2 from J, leaving 9 bases between them. The CDR3 extends over 14 amino acids. DNA of the CDR3: TGTGCCAGTAGTATAGGAACGGGGACCTACGAGCAGTACTTC. It specifies CASSIGTGTYEQYF.

This chain links TRBV27 with TRBJ2-2; no clear D gene. CDR3 size: 14 residues. Between the trimmed V and J ends, which lost 3 bases and 6 bases, there was a span of 11 bases. Germline loops: CDR1 MNHEY, CDR2 SMNVEV (reference sequence). CDR3 sequence (DNA): TGTGCCAGCAGTTTCGGCGCTACAGCCGGGGAGCTGTTTTTT. Translated: CASSFGATAGELFF.

V is TRBV27 and J is TRBJ1-5; D remains unclear. The germline V gene encodes CDR1 MNHEY and CDR2 SMNVEV (reference sequence). This CDR3 contains 14 residues. Trimming took off 2 bases at V and 6 bases at J, with 11 bases between the two ends. CDR3 sequence: CASSLVTEGQPQHF. The CDR3 nucleotides read TGTGCCAGCAGTTTAGTAACGGAGGGTCAGCCCCAGCATTTT.

The V call is TRBV10-3, the J call TRBJ2-1; 9 nucleotides line up with TRBD2. The CDR3 covers 17 residues. Germline V gene sequence: CDR1 ENHRY, CDR2 SYGVKD. Trimming removed 8 bases from V and 9 bases from J; junction bases left unmatched: 20. The CDR3 DNA reads TGTGCCATCCTCGGGGAAACTAGCGGGCCCGGGTGGGGTGAGCAGTTCTTC. Translating gives CAILGETSGPGWGEQFF.

In its sample, this clone was seen once. The V gene is TRBV9, the J gene TRBJ2-2; 11 bases line up with TRBD2. The length of the CDR3 is 19 residues. V shed 2 bases and J 5 bases; nucleotides not matched to a gene: 14. CDR1 is SGDLS and CDR2 is YYNGEE in the germline V gene. The CDR3 bases are TGTGCCAGCAGCGTGGCCCTATTACTAGCGGGAGTTAGTACCGGGGAGCTGTTTTTT. Protein: CASSVALLLAGVSTGELFF.

This chain joins TRBV5-1 and TRBJ2-1, with TRBD2 matching over 13 bases. The CDR3 is made up of 17 amino acids. Germline V gene sequence: CDR1 SGHRS, CDR2 YFSETQ. J lost 3 bases, V lost 4 bases, and 7 bases had no gene match. The DNA of the CDR3 is TGCGCCAGCAGCCGGACGGGGACTAGCGGGAACTACAATGAGCAGTTCTTC. Translation: CASSRTGTSGNYNEQFF.